These T cell receptor beta chains were read from a single sample in a study of tumor-infiltrating lymphocytes in oesophageal squamous cell carcinoma. TCRdb called the PCR reads again in MiXCR, with one record for every CDR3 protein. This table holds more than 10,000 distinct CDR3 sequences, approximately 50% found once. The sequenced sample consisted of normal esophageal tissue next to the tumor. These receptors were collected from a male donor with esophageal squamous cell carcinoma. CDR3s include the opening cysteine and the closing phenylalanine or tryptophan. D genes are given only for firm matches. Only some rows state a clone size, as once, few, many or a class for expanded clones.

TRBV7-3	TRBJ1-1	TRBD1	NA	CASSHRGQRDTEAFF	TGTGCCAGCAGCCATAGGGGACAGAGGGATACTGAAGCTTTCTTT
TRBV7-9	TRBJ1-1	NA	NA	CASSQDGYEAFF	TGTGCCAGCAGTCAGGACGGTTATGAAGCTTTCTTT
TRBV18	TRBJ2-1	NA	NA	CASSPEGRAYNEQFF	TGTGCCAGCTCACCGGAGGGCCGGGCCTACAATGAGCAGTTCTTC
TRBV7-2	TRBJ2-1	TRBD1	once	CASSLASDRGRGEQFF	TGTGCCAGCAGCTTAGCCTCGGACAGGGGGCGGGGTGAGCAGTTCTTC
TRBV7-3	TRBJ2-2	TRBD1	NA	CASSFGPDRVGTGELFF	TGTGCCAGCAGCTTTGGGCCCGACAGGGTTGGCACCGGGGAGCTGTTTTTT
TRBV7-3	TRBJ2-2	NA	NA	CASSEQGPNTGELFF	TGTGCCAGCAGTGAACAGGGTCCGAACACCGGGGAGCTGTTTTTT
TRBV23-1	TRBJ2-1	TRBD2	NA	CASRLAIPSGRAAEQFF	TGCGCCAGCAGACTCGCGATCCCTAGCGGGAGGGCCGCTGAGCAGTTCTTC
TRBV6-1	TRBJ2-5	NA	NA	CASSEAVGGQETQYF	TGTGCCAGCAGTGAAGCGGTAGGGGGACAAGAGACCCAGTACTTC
TRBV12-3/TRBV12-4	TRBJ2-7	NA	few	CASSFGSGQSYEQYF	TGTGCCAGCAGTTTCGGCTCAGGGCAGTCCTACGAGCAGTACTTC
TRBV12-3/TRBV12-4	TRBJ2-3	NA	NA	CASSLGRSADTQYF	TGTGCCAGCAGTTTAGGACGGAGCGCAGATACGCAGTATTTT
TRBV7-2	TRBJ2-1	NA	NA	CASSPLRGGMDEQFF	TGTGCCAGCAGCCCCCTTCGAGGGGGAATGGATGAGCAGTTCTTC
TRBV5-1	TRBJ1-6	TRBD1	NA	CASSRGQDNSPLHF	TGCGCCAGCAGCCGAGGACAGGATAATTCACCCCTCCACTTT
TRBV3-1	TRBJ2-2	NA	NA	CASSDYQLVHGELFF	TGTGCCAGCAGCGACTACCAACTAGTTCACGGGGAGCTGTTTTTT
TRBV7-2	TRBJ2-1	NA	few	CASSLLGGSYNEQFF	TGTGCCAGCAGCTTACTGGGGGGCTCCTACAATGAGCAGTTCTTC
TRBV7-6	TRBJ2-7	NA	NA	CASSLASGPEQYF	TGTGCCAGCAGCTTAGCTTCAGGTCCCGAGCAGTACTTC
TRBV7-3	TRBJ2-5	TRBD1	NA	CASSLTADRGETQYF	TGTGCCAGCAGCTTAACCGCGGACAGGGGTGAGACCCAGTACTTC
TRBV4-1	TRBJ2-3	TRBD2	medium-sized	CASSQDATSLRTDTQYF	TGCGCCAGCAGCCAAGATGCGACTAGCTTGCGCACAGATACGCAGTATTTT
TRBV6-2/TRBV6-3	TRBJ2-7	TRBD1	NA	CASSYRRDRAYEQYF	TGTGCCAGCAGTTACAGACGCGACAGGGCTTACGAGCAGTACTTC
TRBV7-2	TRBJ1-4	TRBD1	NA	CASSPGQGGGKLFF	TGTGCCAGCAGCCCTGGACAGGGTGGAGGGAAACTGTTTTTT
TRBV7-9	TRBJ2-7	NA	medium-sized	CASSESGLSYEQYF	TGTGCCAGCAGCGAAAGCGGCCTCTCCTACGAGCAGTACTTC
TRBV7-6	TRBJ2-7	TRBD1	NA	CASSRNPGQGYDEQYF	TGTGCCAGCAGCCGGAACCCGGGACAGGGATACGACGAGCAGTACTTC
TRBV7-2	TRBJ2-5	NA	NA	CASSTYALAQLGNNSPLHF	TGTGCCAGCAGCACATACGCTCTGGCGCAGCTAGGCAATAATTCACCCCTCCACTTC
TRBV4-1	TRBJ2-3	TRBD2	few	CASSRSGLAGGTDTQYF	TGCGCCAGCAGCCGATCGGGACTAGCGGGAGGTACAGATACGCAGTATTTT
TRBV2	TRBJ2-5	TRBD2	many	CASSAGPSGNQETQYF	TGTGCCAGCAGTGCAGGTCCTAGCGGGAACCAAGAGACCCAGTACTTC
TRBV7-6	TRBJ1-5	NA	once	CASSPGVGRRHQPQHF	TGTGCCAGCAGCCCCGGGGTTGGCAGACGCCATCAGCCCCAGCATTTT
TRBV6-1	TRBJ1-4	NA	medium-sized	CASSKGRPWGPNEKLFF	TGTGCCAGCAGTAAAGGACGGCCGTGGGGTCCTAATGAAAAACTGTTTTTT
TRBV12-3/TRBV12-4	TRBJ1-1	NA	once	CASRISLNTEAFF	TGTGCCTCCAGAATATCTCTGAACACTGAAGCTTTCTTT
TRBV6-1	TRBJ1-5	TRBD1	medium-sized	CASSEARSPHRTGRYSNQPQHF	TGTGCCAGCAGTGAAGCCCGCTCACCCCATAGGACAGGGCGGTATAGCAATCAGCCCCAGCATTTT
TRBV20-1	TRBJ2-7	TRBD2	few	CSARRGLAGAYEQYF	TGCAGTGCCCGAAGGGGACTAGCGGGAGCCTACGAGCAGTACTTC
TRBV11-1	TRBJ2-5	NA	once	CASSPGLLQETQYF	TGTGCCAGCAGCCCGGGGCTATTACAAGAGACCCAGTACTTC
TRBV12-3/TRBV12-4	TRBJ2-1	TRBD2	NA	CASSLGSGRGEQFF	TGTGCCAGCAGTTTAGGGAGCGGGAGGGGGGAGCAGTTCTTC
TRBV12-3/TRBV12-4	TRBJ2-1	TRBD2	NA	CASSLAGEVNEQFF	TGTGCCAGCAGTCTAGCGGGAGAGGTCAATGAGCAGTTCTTC
TRBV7-8	TRBJ2-3	TRBD2	few	CASSLETSGPSTDTQYF	TGTGCCAGCAGCTTGGAGACTAGCGGCCCAAGCACAGATACGCAGTATTTT
TRBV12-3/TRBV12-4	TRBJ1-5	NA	NA	CASSRTGAQPYSNQPQHF	TGTGCCAGCAGTAGGACTGGGGCTCAACCTTATAGCAATCAGCCCCAGCATTTT
TRBV7-6	TRBJ1-1	NA	few	CASSLGGGWGTEAFF	TGTGCCAGCAGCTTAGGGGGGGGTTGGGGCACTGAAGCTTTCTTT
TRBV7-3	TRBJ2-2	TRBD1	medium-sized	CASSPGGQGNTGELFF	TGTGCCAGCAGCCCCGGAGGACAGGGTAACACCGGGGAGCTGTTTTTT
TRBV7-2	TRBJ2-5	NA	NA	CASSYSGWETQYF	TGTGCCAGCAGCTACTCCGGGTGGGAGACCCAGTACTTC
TRBV14	TRBJ2-6	NA	many	CASSPFPSGVAGANVLTF	TGTGCCAGCAGTCCATTCCCTTCGGGGGTGGCTGGGGCCAACGTCCTGACTTTC
TRBV10-1	TRBJ1-2	TRBD1	many	CASSDRTGSIYTF	TGCGCCAGCAGTGATCGGACAGGAAGTATCTACACCTTC
TRBV7-6	TRBJ2-2	NA	few	CASSKSHANTGELFF	TGTGCCAGCAGCAAAAGCCACGCGAACACCGGGGAGCTGTTTTTT
TRBV7-2	TRBJ1-2	TRBD1	few	CASSLGTGGIYGYTF	TGTGCCAGCAGCTTAGGAACAGGGGGCATCTATGGCTACACCTTC
TRBV12-3/TRBV12-4	TRBJ1-1	TRBD1	NA	CASSRGQGGNTEAFF	TGTGCCAGCAGCCGAGGACAGGGAGGGAACACTGAAGCTTTCTTT
TRBV12-3/TRBV12-4	TRBJ2-1	TRBD1	NA	CAITLEGAYNEQFF	TGTGCCATCACCTTAGAGGGGGCTTACAATGAGCAGTTCTTC
TRBV7-8	TRBJ1-4	TRBD1	few	CASSWRDRDNEKLFF	TGTGCCAGCAGCTGGAGGGACAGAGATAATGAAAAACTGTTTTTT
TRBV7-2	TRBJ2-7	NA	NA	CASSLGASSGEQYF	TGTGCCAGCAGCTTAGGCGCTAGTTCCGGCGAGCAGTACTTC
TRBV12-3/TRBV12-4	TRBJ2-7	TRBD1	NA	CASSHSTGDYEQYF	TGTGCCAGCAGTCACTCGACAGGGGACTACGAGCAGTACTTC
TRBV10-3	TRBJ2-1	TRBD2	few	CAIRPGLAGALDNEQFF	TGTGCCATCAGACCGGGACTAGCGGGAGCCCTTGACAATGAGCAGTTCTTC
TRBV12-3/TRBV12-4	TRBJ2-7	TRBD1	NA	CASSLGQGAFYEQYF	TGTGCCAGCAGTTTAGGTCAGGGGGCTTTTTACGAGCAGTACTTC
TRBV25-1	TRBJ1-1	NA	NA	CASSGYLKDTEAFF	TGTGCCAGCAGTGGGTATTTGAAGGACACTGAAGCTTTCTTT
TRBV7-3	TRBJ2-2	NA	NA	CASSLGQPTGELFF	TGTGCCAGCAGCTTAGGCCAGCCTACGGGGGAGCTGTTTTTT
TRBV5-6	TRBJ1-2	NA	NA	CASRGLGRPYGYTF	TGTGCCAGCAGAGGACTAGGTCGCCCTTATGGCTACACCTTC
TRBV5-6	TRBJ2-5	NA	many	CASSLVSGGAWLFF	TGTGCCAGCAGCTTGGTTTCGGGGGGCGCATGGCTGTTCTTC